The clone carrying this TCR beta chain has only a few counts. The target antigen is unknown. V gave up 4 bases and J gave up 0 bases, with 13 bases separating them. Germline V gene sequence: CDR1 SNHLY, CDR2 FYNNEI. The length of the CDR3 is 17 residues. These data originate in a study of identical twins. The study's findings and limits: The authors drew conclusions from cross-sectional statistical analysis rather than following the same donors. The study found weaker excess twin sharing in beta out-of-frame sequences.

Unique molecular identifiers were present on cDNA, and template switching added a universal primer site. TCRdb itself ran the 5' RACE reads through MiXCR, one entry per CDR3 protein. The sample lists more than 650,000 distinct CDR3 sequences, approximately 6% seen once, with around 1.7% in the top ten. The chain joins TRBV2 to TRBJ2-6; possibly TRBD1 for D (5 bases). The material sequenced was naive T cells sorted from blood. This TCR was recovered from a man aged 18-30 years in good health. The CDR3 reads CASSVWQGYSGANVLTF. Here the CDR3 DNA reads TGTGCCAGCAGTGTGTGGCAGGGATACTCTGGGGCCAACGTCCTGACTTTC.